The entry below gives a single TCR beta chain sequence along with its context. The antigen is not known. The authors obtained over 95% purity in all sorted populations. Since all of the isolated RNA was reverse transcribed, expressed TCRB transcripts were what got sequenced. TCRdb's table, derived via immunoSEQ multiplex PCR, lists solely in-frame clones and lacks some. Here the sample spans about 660,000 clones, more than 12% being singletons. These data belong to a study of beta chain features in type 1 diabetes. Background on the study: Taken together, all samples contributed around 100 million examined sorted cells. Notes on the study in general: Shorter TCRB CDR3s, moderately but significantly so, were found in Type 1 diabetes patients in all four CD4+ subsets.

This TCR derives from a man younger than 30 with type 1 diabetes. Sequenced: naive CD4+ T cells from blood.

CDR3 DNA sequence: TGTGCCAGCAGCTTAGGGCCCGCGCAGAACACTGAAGCTTTCTTT. This translates into CASSLGPAQNTEAFF. V is TRBV7-3 and J is TRBJ1-1; D is uncertain. The CDR3 sequence is 15 residues long. Germline assignment: CDR1 SGHTA and CDR2 FQGTGA. The germline V and J ends were trimmed by 2 bases and 1 base, with 11 bases remaining between them.